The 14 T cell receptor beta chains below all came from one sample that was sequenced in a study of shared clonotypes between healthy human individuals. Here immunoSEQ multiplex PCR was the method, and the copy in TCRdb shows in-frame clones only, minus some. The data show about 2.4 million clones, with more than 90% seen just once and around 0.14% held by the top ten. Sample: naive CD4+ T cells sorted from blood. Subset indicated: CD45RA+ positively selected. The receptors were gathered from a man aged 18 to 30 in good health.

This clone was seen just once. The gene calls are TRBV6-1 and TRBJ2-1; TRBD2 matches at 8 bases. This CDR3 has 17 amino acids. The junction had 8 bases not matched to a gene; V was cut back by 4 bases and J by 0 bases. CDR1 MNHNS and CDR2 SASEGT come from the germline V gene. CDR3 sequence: CASSGSGTISSYNEQFF. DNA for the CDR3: TGTGCCAGCAGTGGTAGCGGGACAATTAGCTCCTACAATGAGCAGTTCTTC.

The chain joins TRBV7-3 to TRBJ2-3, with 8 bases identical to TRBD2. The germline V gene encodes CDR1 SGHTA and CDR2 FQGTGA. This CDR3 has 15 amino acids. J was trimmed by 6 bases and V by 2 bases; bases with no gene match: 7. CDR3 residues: CASSLAGGRMDTQYF. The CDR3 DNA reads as TGTGCCAGCAGCTTAGCGGGGGGCAGAATGGATACGCAGTATTTT.

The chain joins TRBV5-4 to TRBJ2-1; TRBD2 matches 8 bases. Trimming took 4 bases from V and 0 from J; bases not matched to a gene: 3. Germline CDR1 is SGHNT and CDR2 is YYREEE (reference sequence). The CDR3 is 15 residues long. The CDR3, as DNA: TGTGCCAGCAGCAGCGGGGGTTACTCCTACAATGAGCAGTTCTTC. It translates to CASSSGGYSYNEQFF. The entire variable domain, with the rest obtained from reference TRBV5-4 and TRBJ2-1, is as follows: ETGVTQSPTHLIKTRGQQVTLRCSSQSGHNTVSWYQQALGQGPQFIFQYYREEENGRGNFPPRFSGLQFPNYSSELNVNALELDDSALYLCASSSGGYSYNEQFFGPGTRLTVL.

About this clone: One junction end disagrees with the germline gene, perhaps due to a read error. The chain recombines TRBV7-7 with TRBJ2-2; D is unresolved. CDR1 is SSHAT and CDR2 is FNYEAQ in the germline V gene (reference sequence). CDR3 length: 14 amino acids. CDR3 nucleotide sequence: TGTGCTAGCAGCTTAGCATTAGGGTCCGGGGAGCTGTTTTTT. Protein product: CASSLALGSGELFF.

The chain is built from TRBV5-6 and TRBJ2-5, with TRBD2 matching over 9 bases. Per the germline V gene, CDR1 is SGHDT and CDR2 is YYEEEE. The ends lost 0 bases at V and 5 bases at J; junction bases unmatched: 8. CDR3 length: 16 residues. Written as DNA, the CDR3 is TGTGCCAGCAGCTTGGGGGCGGGAGGGCCTAGGGAGACCCAGTACTTC. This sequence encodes CASSLGAGGPRETQYF.

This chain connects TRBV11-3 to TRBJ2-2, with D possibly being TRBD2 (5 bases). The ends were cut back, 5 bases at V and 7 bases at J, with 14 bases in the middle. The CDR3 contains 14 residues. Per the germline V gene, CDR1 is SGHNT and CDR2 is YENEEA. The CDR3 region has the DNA TGTGCCAGCAGCAGTCGTGGAGGAAGCGGGGAGCTGTTTTTT. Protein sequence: CASSSRGGSGELFF.

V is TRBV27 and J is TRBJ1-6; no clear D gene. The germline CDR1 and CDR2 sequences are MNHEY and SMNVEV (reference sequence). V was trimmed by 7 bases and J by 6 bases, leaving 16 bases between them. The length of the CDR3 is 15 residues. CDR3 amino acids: CASIRTGSANSPLHF. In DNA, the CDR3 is TGTGCCAGCATTCGGACGGGCTCGGCTAATTCACCCCTCCACTTT.

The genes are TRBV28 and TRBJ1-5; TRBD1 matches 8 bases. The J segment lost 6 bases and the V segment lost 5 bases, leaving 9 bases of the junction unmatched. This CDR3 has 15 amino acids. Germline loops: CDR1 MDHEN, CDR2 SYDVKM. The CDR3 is CASSETRGRGQPQHF. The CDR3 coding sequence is TGTGCCAGCAGTGAGACCAGGGGGCGGGGTCAGCCCCAGCATTTT.

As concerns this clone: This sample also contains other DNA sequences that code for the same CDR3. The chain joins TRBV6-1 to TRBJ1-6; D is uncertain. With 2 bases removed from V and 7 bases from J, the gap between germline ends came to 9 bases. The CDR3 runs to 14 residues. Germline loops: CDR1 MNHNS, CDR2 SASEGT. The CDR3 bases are TGTGCCAGCAGTGAAAGGAGGGTAAATTCACCCCTCCACTTT. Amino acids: CASSERRVNSPLHF.

CDR3 sequence reads: CASSVDRGAYNEQFF. The CDR3 nucleotides are TGTGCCAGCAGTGTGGACAGGGGGGCCTACAATGAGCAGTTCTTC. V usage is TRBV2 and J usage is TRBJ2-1, with TRBD1 matching 10 bases. The CDR3 sequence is 15 residues long. J gave up 2 bases and V 4 bases, and 2 bases lay outside the gene matches. Per germline, CDR1 SNHLY and CDR2 FYNNEI.

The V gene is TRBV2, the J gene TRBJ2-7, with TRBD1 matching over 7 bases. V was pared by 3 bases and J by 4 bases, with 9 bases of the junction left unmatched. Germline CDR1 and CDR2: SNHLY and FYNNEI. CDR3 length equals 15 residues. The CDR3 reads CASSEGETGWYEQYF. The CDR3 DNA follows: TGTGCCAGCAGTGAGGGGGAGACAGGGTGGTACGAGCAGTACTTC.

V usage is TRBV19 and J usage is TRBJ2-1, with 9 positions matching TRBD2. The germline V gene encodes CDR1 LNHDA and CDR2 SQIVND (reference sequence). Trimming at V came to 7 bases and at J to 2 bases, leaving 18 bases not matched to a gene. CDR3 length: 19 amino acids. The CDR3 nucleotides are TGTGCCAGTAATCCTACTGGGACTAGCTTAGCTTCGCCCTACAATGAGCAGTTCTTC. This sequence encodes CASNPTGTSLASPYNEQFF.

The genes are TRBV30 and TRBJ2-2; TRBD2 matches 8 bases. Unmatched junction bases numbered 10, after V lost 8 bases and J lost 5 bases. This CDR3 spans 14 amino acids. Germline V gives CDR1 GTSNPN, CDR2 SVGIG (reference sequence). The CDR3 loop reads CARLARGRTGELFF. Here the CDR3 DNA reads TGTGCCCGACTAGCGCGAGGGAGAACCGGGGAGCTGTTTTTT.

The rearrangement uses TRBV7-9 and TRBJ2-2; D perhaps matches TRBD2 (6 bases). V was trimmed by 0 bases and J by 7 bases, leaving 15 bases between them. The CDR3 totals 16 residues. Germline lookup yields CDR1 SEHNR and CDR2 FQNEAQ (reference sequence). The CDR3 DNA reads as TGTGCCAGCAGCTTAGCTTGGGGGGAAAAGATCGGGGAGCTGTTTTTT. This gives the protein CASSLAWGEKIGELFF.